This TCR beta chain was recovered during a study of OX40 agonist ivuxolimab in advanced cancers. General study results and limits: Clonal expansion from baseline to week 6 occurred in both CD4+ and CD8+ T cells.

Of note for this clone: The antigen remains undetermined.

V dropped 1 base and J dropped 6 bases, with 8 bases sitting between them. CDR1 SGDLS and CDR2 YYNGEE come from the germline V gene. The CDR3 spans 13 residues. Assay used: immunoSEQ multiplex PCR; TCRdb lists only in-frame clones, some missing. The sample yields roughly 60,000 clones, 86% seen once. Sample: CD4+ or CD8+ T cells sorted from blood, taken in a trial of the OX40 agonist ivuxolimab. This TCR derives from an adult with an advanced solid tumor such as melanoma, head and neck, liver or kidney cancer. V is TRBV9 and J is TRBJ2-1; D tentatively reads TRBD1 or TRBD2 (5 bases each). The CDR3 region is CASSVSGPNEQFF. CDR3 in DNA: TGTGCCAGCAGCGTATCGGGACCCAATGAGCAGTTCTTC. Filled out from reference TRBV9 and TRBJ2-1, the complete variable domain reads DSGVTQTPKHLITATGQRVTLRCSPRSGDLSVYWYQQSLDQGLQFLIQYYNGEERAKGNILERFSAQQFPDLHSELNLSSLELGDSALYFCASSVSGPNEQFFGPGTRLTVL.